These T cell receptor beta chains were read from a single sample in a study of T cell repertoires in cytomegalovirus infection. TCRdb re-derived calls from the reads in MiXCR, one entry per CDR3 protein. Among roughly 130,000 distinct CDR3 sequences listed, roughly 8.2% were seen once. Material: PBMCs. These receptors came from a human donor in good health (CMV status not recorded). Some clones in this sample may be carry-over from other donors' samples. The CDR3 runs from the conserved cysteine through the conserved F or W. A D gene is named only where the DNA matches it firmly. Size is omitted from some rows. Given values are once, few, many or a class for expanded clones.

v_call,clone_size,d_call,j_call,cdr3_aa,cdr3_nt
TRBV7-2,many,TRBD1,TRBJ1-2,CASSSWDRGLYGYTF,TGTGCCAGCAGCTCCTGGGACAGGGGTCTCTATGGCTACACCTTC
TRBV28,many,-,TRBJ1-1,CASKRPINTEAFF,TGTGCCAGCAAGCGCCCCATCAACACTGAAGCTTTCTTT
TRBV7-2,many,-,TRBJ1-6,CASSRAWGGGNSPLHF,TGTGCCAGCAGCCGAGCTTGGGGTGGCGGTAATTCACCCCTCCACTTT
TRBV20-1,-,-,TRBJ1-3,CSAKGTSSSGNTIYF,TGCAGTGCTAAAGGGACATCGAGCTCTGGAAACACCATATATTTT
TRBV19,few,-,TRBJ1-1,CASSISGTGEAFF,TGTGCCAGTAGTATCTCCGGGACGGGAGAAGCTTTCTTT
TRBV20-1,many,-,TRBJ2-1,CSVSPAGRANEQFF,TGCAGTGTCTCTCCGGCGGGACGGGCCAATGAGCAGTTCTTC
TRBV19,many,TRBD1,TRBJ1-1,CASREQGANTEAFF,TGTGCCAGTAGGGAACAGGGGGCGAACACTGAAGCTTTCTTT
TRBV10-3,many,TRBD2,TRBJ2-5,CAISSGAQETQYF,TGTGCCATCAGCAGCGGGGCGCAAGAGACCCAGTACTTC
TRBV5-6,many,TRBD1,TRBJ2-1,CASSTHPDRVVRDEQFF,TGTGCCAGCAGCACCCACCCCGACAGGGTAGTCAGGGATGAGCAGTTCTTC
TRBV7-9,many,TRBD1,TRBJ1-1,CASSPRTGADTEAFF,TGTGCCAGCAGCCCTCGGACAGGGGCGGACACTGAAGCTTTCTTT
TRBV7-8,many,TRBD2,TRBJ2-1,CASSYSGGWDEQFF,TGTGCCAGCAGCTACTCGGGGGGTTGGGATGAGCAGTTCTTC
TRBV7-2,many,TRBD2,TRBJ2-1,CASSLAFQRGFNEQFF,TGTGCCAGCAGCTTAGCTTTCCAGCGGGGCTTCAATGAGCAGTTCTTC
TRBV2,-,-,TRBJ1-1,CASSGSGLELTEAFF,TGTGCCAGCAGTGGTTCAGGATTAGAACTAACTGAAGCTTTCTTT
TRBV28,-,-,TRBJ1-1,CASSSDTGPYGTEAFF,TGTGCCAGCAGTTCCGACACAGGTCCTTACGGTACTGAAGCTTTCTTT
TRBV29-1,-,-,TRBJ2-5,CSVERIIQETQYF,TGCAGCGTTGAGCGAATAATCCAAGAGACCCAGTACTTC
TRBV7-2,many,-,TRBJ1-1,CASSPLNLNTEAFF,TGTGCCAGCAGCCCCTTGAATCTGAACACTGAAGCTTTCTTT
TRBV27,few,TRBD1,TRBJ1-1,CASSFSGGDTEAFF,TGTGCCAGCAGTTTTTCAGGGGGGGACACTGAAGCTTTCTTT
TRBV29-1,-,TRBD1,TRBJ2-2,CSAGQAPGTGVNTGELFF,TGCAGCGCTGGACAGGCGCCCGGGACAGGGGTAAACACCGGGGAGCTGTTTTTT
TRBV7-9,-,-,TRBJ1-6,CASSLEEGGFSPLHF,TGTGCCAGCAGCCTAGAAGAGGGGGGTTTTTCACCCCTCCACTTT
TRBV29-1,-,-,TRBJ1-4,CSVGGSGEKLFF,TGCAGCGTCGGGGGGTCGGGGGAAAAACTGTTTTTT
TRBV7-2,many,-,TRBJ2-4,CASSLEFVGIQYF,TGTGCCAGCAGCTTAGAATTTGTCGGCATTCAGTACTTC
TRBV20-1,many,-,TRBJ1-1,CSGLVGGPLNTEAFF,TGCAGTGGCTTAGTGGGGGGGCCCTTGAACACTGAAGCTTTCTTT
TRBV5-4,-,TRBD2,TRBJ2-7,CASSPSAGGGPYEQYF,TGTGCCAGCAGCCCTTCGGCTGGCGGGGGGCCCTACGAGCAGTACTTC
TRBV5-4,-,TRBD1,TRBJ1-2,CASSKSQGGMGYGYTF,TGTGCCAGCAGCAAATCCCAGGGGGGAATGGGCTATGGCTACACCTTC